This T cell receptor (beta chain) is from a study of blood T cell repertoires in COVID-19. Study at large: PBMCs, B-cell-depleted T cells, or T cells provided the cDNA or gDNA that made up the material.

Germline CDR1 is GTSNPN and CDR2 is SVGIG (reference sequence). V trimming: 4 bases; J trimming: 6 bases; junction bases outside the gene matches: 14. There are 16 residues in the CDR3. What the recovered Cohort 3 donors had was two negative PCRs, clearance, or symptom resolution. Here immunoSEQ multiplex PCR was the method, and the copy in TCRdb shows in-frame clones only, minus some. This sample yields over 250,000 clones, of which about nine tenths are seen a single time; less than 2% belongs to the top ten. The rearrangement joins TRBV30 to TRBJ2-4, with 8 bases identical to TRBD2. Input material: PBMCs or T cells enriched from blood (not recorded which). This clonotype originated in a woman in her sixties who had recovered from COVID-19. CDR3 region: CAWTLSGGLGGNIQYF. As DNA, the CDR3 is TGTGCCTGGACTTTGTCGGGAGGGTTGGGGGGAAACATTCAGTACTTC.